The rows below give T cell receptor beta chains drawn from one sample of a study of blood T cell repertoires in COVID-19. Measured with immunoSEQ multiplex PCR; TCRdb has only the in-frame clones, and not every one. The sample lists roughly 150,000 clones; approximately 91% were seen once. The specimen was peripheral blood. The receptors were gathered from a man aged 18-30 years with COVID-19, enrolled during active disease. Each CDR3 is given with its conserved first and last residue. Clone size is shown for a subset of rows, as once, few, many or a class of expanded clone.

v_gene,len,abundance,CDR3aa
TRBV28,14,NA,CASSFSHTGQPQHF
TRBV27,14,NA,CASRGLAVEHEQYF
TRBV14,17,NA,CASSHPDRERHTGELFF
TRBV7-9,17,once,CASSSGPGQERSYEQYF
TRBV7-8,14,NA,CASSQDRFTDTQYF
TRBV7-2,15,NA,CASSYRQLRHNEQFF
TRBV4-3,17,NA,CASSPGPTGERSGELFF
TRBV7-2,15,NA,CASSLVGPYNQPQHF
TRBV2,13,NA,CASFVNSGNTIYF
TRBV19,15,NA,CASSTGQGGSYEQYF